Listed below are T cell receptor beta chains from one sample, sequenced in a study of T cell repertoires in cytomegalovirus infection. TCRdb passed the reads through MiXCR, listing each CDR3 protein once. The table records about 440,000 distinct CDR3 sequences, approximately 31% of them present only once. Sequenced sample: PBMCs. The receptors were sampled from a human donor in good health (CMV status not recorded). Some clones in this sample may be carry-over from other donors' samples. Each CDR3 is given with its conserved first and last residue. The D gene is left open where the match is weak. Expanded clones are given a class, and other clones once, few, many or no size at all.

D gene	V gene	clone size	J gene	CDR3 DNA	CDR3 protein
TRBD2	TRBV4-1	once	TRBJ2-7	TGCGCCAACAGCCCCGCCCCGGGGGGCTACGAGCAGTACTTC	CANSPAPGGYEQYF
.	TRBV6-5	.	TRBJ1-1	TGTGCCAGCAGTTACACGGCCACAGGGACTGAAGCTTTCTTT	CASSYTATGTEAFF
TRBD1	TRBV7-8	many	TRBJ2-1	TGTGCCAGCAGCACGACCGGGACAGGGGTAAATGAGCAGTTCTTC	CASSTTGTGVNEQFF
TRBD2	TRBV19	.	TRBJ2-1	TGTGCCAGTAGTATAGATACAGTTTGGGGACTAAATGAGCAGTTCTTC	CASSIDTVWGLNEQFF
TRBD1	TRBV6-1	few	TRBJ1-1	TGTGCCAGCAGTGATGGGACAGGGGGCGTGGATGAAGCTTTCTTT	CASSDGTGGVDEAFF
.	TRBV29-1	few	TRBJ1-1	TGCAGCACCTTGACAGTAACCGAAGCTTTCTTT	CSTLTVTEAFF
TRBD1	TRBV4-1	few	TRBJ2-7	TGCGCCAGCAGCCGACACGCGGGACAGGGATTCGACGAGCAGTACTTC	CASSRHAGQGFDEQYF
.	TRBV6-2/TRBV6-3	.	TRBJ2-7	TGTGCCAGCGGGTCTTCTGGAAAATCCTACGAGCATTACTTC	CASGSSGKSYEHYF
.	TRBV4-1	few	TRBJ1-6	TGCGCCAGCAGCCAAGTCGAGGGAATGAATAATTCACCCCTCCACTTT	CASSQVEGMNNSPLHF
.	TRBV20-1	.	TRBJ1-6	TGCAGTGCAGAAGATGGGACATTGGCAAGCCAGGGATCACCCCTCCACTTT	CSAEDGTLASQGSPLHF
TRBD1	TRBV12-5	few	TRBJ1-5	TGTGCTAGTGGCCATCCCGGGACAGGGGGTCGAAATCAGCCCCAGCATTTT	CASGHPGTGGRNQPQHF
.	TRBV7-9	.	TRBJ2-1	TGTGCCAGCAGCTTCTGGGGTAACAGCTCTTACAATGAGCAGTTCTTC	CASSFWGNSSYNEQFF
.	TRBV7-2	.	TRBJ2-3	TGTGCCAGCAGCTTAGCTAAGAGTCCCAGCCGCACAGATACGCAGTATTTT	CASSLAKSPSRTDTQYF
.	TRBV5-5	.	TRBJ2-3	TGTGCCAGCATCGACAGGAGCACAGATACGCAGTATTTT	CASIDRSTDTQYF
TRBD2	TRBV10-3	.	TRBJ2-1	TGTGCCATCAGTGAAGGGGCGGGCGGGGGGGCCGCAAATGAGCAGTTCTTC	CAISEGAGGGAANEQFF
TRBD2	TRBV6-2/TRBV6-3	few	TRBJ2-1	TGTGCCAGCAGTTACCCGGGACTAGCGTCGAGCTCCTACAATGAGCAGTTCTTC	CASSYPGLASSSYNEQFF
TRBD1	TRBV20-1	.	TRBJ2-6	TGCAGTGCGCAGGGGGCGGAAGGGGCTGGGGCCAACGTCCTGACTTTC	CSAQGAEGAGANVLTF
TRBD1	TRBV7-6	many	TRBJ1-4	TGTGCCAGCAGCTCCGGGACAGTGGAAAAACTGTTTTTT	CASSSGTVEKLFF
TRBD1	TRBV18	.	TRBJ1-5	TGTGCCAGCTCACCTAACAGGGGGAATCAGCCCCAGCATTTT	CASSPNRGNQPQHF
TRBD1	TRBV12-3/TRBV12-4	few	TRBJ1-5	TGTGCCAGCAGTCAACAGGGGATTCATCAGCCCCAGCATTTT	CASSQQGIHQPQHF